These T cell receptor beta chains were read from a single sample in a study of CD8+ T cells in alopecia areata. The protocol was immunoSEQ multiplex PCR, while the TCRdb copy is restricted to in-frame clones and leaves out a portion. The repertoire consists of 150,000 to 200,000 clones, with 58% occurring once and the leading ten covering 4.5% to 6%. The sample was CD4+ T cells sorted from blood, taken at week 24, from a patient treated with tofacitinib. All receptors derive from a human donor with alopecia areata. Each CDR3 is given with its conserved first and last residue. A D gene is named only where the DNA matches it firmly. Rows may omit the clone size; those that give it use once, few, many or a size class.

TRBJ2-5 | NA | NA | TRBV29-1 | TGCAGCGGGGGTACCCAGTACTTC | CSGGTQYF
TRBJ2-7 | TRBD1 | NA | TRBV9 | TGTGCCAGCAGCGTTGGGACAGATCCCTCCTACGAGCAGTACTTC | CASSVGTDPSYEQYF
TRBJ1-2 | TRBD1 | NA | TRBV29-1 | TGCAGCGTTGGAGTCAGGGGGTTTCATGGCTACACCTTC | CSVGVRGFHGYTF
TRBJ1-4 | NA | few | TRBV2 | TGTGCCAGCAGTGGAAGGTCAGGGGAAGTCGAAAAACTGTTTTTT | CASSGRSGEVEKLFF
TRBJ1-1 | NA | once | TRBV5-1 | TGCGCCAGCAGCTTGACGGTGAACACTGAAGCTTTCTTT | CASSLTVNTEAFF
TRBJ1-1 | NA | NA | TRBV29-1 | TGCAGCGTTGCGGGGGGGAACACTGAAGCTTTCTTT | CSVAGGNTEAFF
TRBJ2-5 | TRBD1 | NA | TRBV5-4 | TGTGCCAGCAGCCTGACAGGGCCCGAAGAGACCCAGTACTTC | CASSLTGPEETQYF
TRBJ1-2 | NA | NA | TRBV5-4 | TGTGCCAGCAGCTTGACAGAGGGTGGCTACACCTTC | CASSLTEGGYTF
TRBJ1-1 | NA | NA | TRBV7-6 | TGTGCCAGCAGCTTACGTCTTGGGGCTGAAGCTTTCTTT | CASSLRLGAEAFF
TRBJ2-1 | NA | few | TRBV6-5 | TGTGCCAGCAGTTACTCAAGAAACAGTTTCCAGTTCTTC | CASSYSRNSFQFF
TRBJ2-2 | TRBD1 | NA | TRBV30 | TGTGCCTGGAGTGCTACAGGGGGCACCGGGGAGCTGTTTTTT | CAWSATGGTGELFF
TRBJ2-5 | NA | few | TRBV29-1 | TGCAGCGTGTACACCACAGGGAGGGGGATGGAGACCCAGTACTTC | CSVYTTGRGMETQYF
TRBJ1-2 | NA | few | TRBV20-1 | TGCAGTGCTAGGAACAACTATGGCTACACCTTC | CSARNNYGYTF
TRBJ2-6 | NA | NA | TRBV30 | TGTGCCTGGAGTCCGACTCGCTCTGGGGCCAACGTCCTGACTTTC | CAWSPTRSGANVLTF
TRBJ2-7 | NA | NA | TRBV7-2 | TGTGCCAGCAGCGCTCCGGGACACGTCTACGAGCAGTACTTC | CASSAPGHVYEQYF
TRBJ2-1 | NA | NA | TRBV5-4 | TGTGCCAGCAGCGAAGGACGGGGCGATGAGCAGTTCTTC | CASSEGRGDEQFF
TRBJ2-4 | NA | few | TRBV7-9 | TGTGCCAGCAGCTTAGGCCTTTCTTCGGTAGCCAAAAACATTCAGTACTTC | CASSLGLSSVAKNIQYF
TRBJ2-5 | NA | NA | TRBV6-6 | TGTGCCAGCAGTTACCCCGGGCGCCAAGAGACCCAGTACTTC | CASSYPGRQETQYF
TRBJ2-1 | NA | few | TRBV30 | TGTGCCTGGAGTAAGGGCGCCTCCTACAATGAGCAGTTCTTC | CAWSKGASYNEQFF
TRBJ2-3 | NA | NA | TRBV7-9 | TGTGCCAGCAGCTCGGTAGTCGGGGGAGATACGCAGTATTTT | CASSSVVGGDTQYF
TRBJ1-5 | NA | NA | TRBV19 | TGTGCCAGTAGTATGAGGGTGGCGGAGCCCCAGCATTTT | CASSMRVAEPQHF
TRBJ2-7 | TRBD2 | few | TRBV29-1 | TGCAGCGTTGATTCGGCTAGCGGGGTTTCCTACGAGCAGTACTTC | CSVDSASGVSYEQYF
TRBJ1-1 | NA | NA | TRBV29-1 | TGCAGCGGGCTGGGGCGCGGCAGGCCGATGATGAACACTGAAGCTTTCTTT | CSGLGRGRPMMNTEAFF
TRBJ2-1 | NA | NA | TRBV9 | TGTGCCAGCAGCGCCGGGGGACCTTCCTACAATGAGCAGTTCTTC | CASSAGGPSYNEQFF
TRBJ2-2 | TRBD2 | NA | TRBV5-1 | TGCGCCAGCAGCTTGGCCGGAGCGGGGAGGAACACCGGGGAGCTGTTTTTT | CASSLAGAGRNTGELFF
TRBJ2-1 | TRBD1 | NA | TRBV29-1 | TGCAGCGCCGGGGGACAGGGTGCTTGGGGGCAGTTCTTC | CSAGGQGAWGQFF
TRBJ1-4 | NA | few | TRBV2 | TGTGCCAGCAGGGACCGACGTACTATGAAACTGTTTTTT | CASRDRRTMKLFF
TRBJ2-6 | NA | few | TRBV2 | TGTGCCAGCAGTACAGGGCCTGGTGGGGCCAACGTCCTGACTTTC | CASSTGPGGANVLTF
TRBJ1-3 | TRBD1 | few | TRBV7-4 | TGTGCCAGCAGCGGACTCAGACAGGGCAGGCGAAACACCATATATTTT | CASSGLRQGRRNTIYF
TRBJ2-5 | NA | few | TRBV29-1 | TGCAGCGGCCGGGACTTATCATTAAGGGAGACCCAGTACTTC | CSGRDLSLRETQYF
TRBJ2-7 | NA | NA | TRBV11-2 | TGTGCCAGCAGCCTCGGGACCCTCTACGAGCAGTACTTC | CASSLGTLYEQYF
TRBJ1-2 | NA | NA | TRBV7-3 | TGTGCCAGCGGGCTAGCTAACTATGGCTACACCTTC | CASGLANYGYTF
TRBJ2-1 | TRBD2 | NA | TRBV5-1 | TGCGCCAGCAGCTTAAGGACTAGCGGGAACAATGAGCAGTTCTTC | CASSLRTSGNNEQFF
TRBJ2-3 | NA | once | TRBV4-1 | TGCGCCAGCAGCCCCGGGGGGCTGGCAGATACGCAGTATTTT | CASSPGGLADTQYF
TRBJ1-2 | NA | NA | TRBV27 | TGTGCCAGCAGTTCCGGATTGGGTAGGAGAGCTAACTATGGCTACACCTTC | CASSSGLGRRANYGYTF
TRBJ1-1 | NA | NA | TRBV5-1 | TGCGCCAGCAGCTTGAACACTGAAGCTTTCTTT | CASSLNTEAFF
TRBJ2-1 | TRBD1 | few | TRBV19 | TGTGCCAGTAGTGACAGGGGAAGGGACAATGAGCAGTTCTTC | CASSDRGRDNEQFF
TRBJ1-1 | TRBD1 | NA | TRBV7-2 | TGTGCCAGCAGCTTTCGGACAGGGGGTGACACTGAAGCTTTCTTT | CASSFRTGGDTEAFF
TRBJ2-7 | NA | NA | TRBV5-4 | TGTGCCAGCAGCTATGACAGCACCTACGAGCAGTACTTC | CASSYDSTYEQYF
TRBJ2-5 | NA | NA | TRBV30 | TGTGCCTGGAGTGTACGCGGGGACGGGGGAGGAGAGACCCAGTACTTC | CAWSVRGDGGGETQYF
TRBJ1-4 | NA | NA | TRBV5-1 | TGCGCCAGCAGCTTGGTGGCAGGCCCTACAATCGAAAAACTGTTTTTT | CASSLVAGPTIEKLFF